This TCR beta chain was recovered during a study of cytomegalovirus exposure and HLA in healthy donors. The study's findings and limits: Associated with cytomegalovirus, according to the listing, were fewer than 200 TCR beta chains. For TCR beta chains, V- and J-gene trimming was later linked to a missense DCLRE1C variant.

This PCR relied on a set of 60 Vbeta primers and 13 Jbeta primers. This table comes from immunoSEQ multiplex PCR, and its TCRdb copy is limited to in-frame clones, with some not included. The data contain some 180,000 clones, around 82% of them singletons. CDR1 and CDR2 (germline): ENHRY, SYGVKD. There are 17 residues in the CDR3. The V and J ends lost 3 bases and 8 bases, in that order; junction bases with no gene match: 11. Regarding this clone: Its cognate antigen is unknown.

The sequencing sample was made of PBMCs. J is TRBJ2-1 and V is TRBV10-3, with 12 positions matching TRBD2. This sequence originates from a woman aged 30 to 39 in good health and CMV-seronegative. CDR3 amino acids: CAISDPPSGRASDEQFF. In nucleotides, the CDR3 is TGTGCCATCAGTGATCCCCCTAGCGGGAGGGCCAGTGATGAGCAGTTCTTC.